Listed below are T cell receptor beta chains from one sample, sequenced in a study of shared clonotypes between healthy human individuals. Here immunoSEQ multiplex PCR was the method, and the copy in TCRdb shows in-frame clones only, minus some. The table includes 1.6 million or so clones, less than 99% detected once. Sequenced material: naive CD4+ T cells sorted from blood. These receptors originate from a man aged 30 to 45 in good health. Each CDR3 is given without its conserved first and last residue. The order of the fields is CDR3 protein, V gene.

ASSAAMNTEAF	TRBV11-3
ASGLEGQGKETQY	TRBV12-5
ASRSQGSPRSGELF	TRBV28
ASSLGSYTGELF	TRBV7-8
ASSSFPTENNEKLF	TRBV7-6
ASTPEDRGYNEQF	TRBV9
ASSLGITTNEKLF	TRBV5-4
ASREEETQY	TRBV6-1
ASSDSGQGAYEQY	TRBV6-1
ASSEAPTGNYGYT	TRBV6-1
ASSQPSPGHRESYGYT	TRBV14
ASSLMTGVDEQF	TRBV28
ASSGFEGGYTGELF	TRBV5-1
ASSAASGNSGANVLT	TRBV5-1
ASSPRGNTGELF	TRBV5-1
ASSLGGSDTGELF	TRBV5-1
ASSSRSSGGETQY	TRBV5-4
ASSLVGLAAGELF	TRBV7-2
AISEGQGFHEQY	TRBV10-3
ASSYGQGEF	TRBV2
AWSPRTAGVRTQY	TRBV30
AISELDLSYNEQF	TRBV10-3
AWSVQGGLNQPQH	TRBV30
ASSLHGGGLAAPYEQY	TRBV9
ASSRTGVYNEQF	TRBV10-1
ASSVELAYNEQF	TRBV9
ASSSERGWEEKLF	TRBV7-9
ASSARTRTPYEQY	TRBV10-2
ASSQDSLAGVGSGGEQY	TRBV4-1
SVGDRVRNEQF	TRBV29-1
SARGDLRQY	TRBV20-1
ASSPPSLAGYNEQF	TRBV18